The entry that follows covers one T cell receptor (beta chain) sequence. What it binds is unknown. These data come from a study of CD8+CD57+ T cells in acquired aplastic anemia. Findings of the study overall: Patient and control CD8+ Simpson's diversity was not significantly different.

Patients sequenced had flow cytometry evidence of CD8+CD57+ cell expansion. The CDR3 has 16 residues. From germline, CDR1 is SGHAT and CDR2 FQDESV (reference sequence). V shed 5 bases and J 2 bases; nucleotides not matched to a gene: 7. Genomic DNA, serving as template, underwent TCR beta VDJ and CDR3 profiling. TCRdb reprocessed the reads with MiXCR, giving one entry per CDR3 protein. The sample comprises approximately 95,000 distinct CDR3 sequences, around 62% of which are singletons, and 60% to 80% rests with the top ten. The genes are TRBV11-1 and TRBJ2-7; 12 bases fit TRBD1. The sequencing input was sorted CD4+, CD8+, or CD8+CD57+ T cells (not recorded which) from PBMCs. The sequence derives from a human donor with aplastic anemia. The CDR3 DNA reads TGTGCCAGCAGCCCTCCGGGACAGGGGGCAACCTACGAGCAGTACTTC. As protein: CASSPPGQGATYEQYF.